This TCR beta chain was profiled in a study of cytomegalovirus exposure and HLA in healthy donors. Regarding the study as a whole: An analysis was carried out later, and it reportedly showed fewer N-insertions in an Asian-associated ancestry cluster than the approximately 610-donor mean. In presence/absence analyses, roughly uniform sequencing depth across donors was assumed. As a later analysis revealed, the rate of TCR association differed by HLA locus, with DRB1 most and HLA-C fewest. A list of 164 TCR beta chains associated with cytomegalovirus was given.

The CDR3 is made up of 17 amino acids. V was pared by 0 bases and J by 7 bases, with 4 bases of the junction left unmatched. The V gene's germline CDR1 is LGHNA and CDR2 YNFKEQ. With respect to this clone: Its antigen is not identified.

PCR used 60 Vbeta primers and 13 Jbeta primers. The data were produced by immunoSEQ multiplex PCR, yet TCRdb's version contains in-frame clones alone and is incomplete. The repertoire holds about 130,000 clones, with just over 75% as singletons. This TCR came from a woman aged 45 to 65 in good health and CMV-seronegative. The rearrangement links TRBV4-2 to TRBJ2-1; TRBD2 agrees at 15 bases. The sequencing input was PBMCs. CDR3 sequence (DNA): TGTGCCAGCAGCCAAGATCCTGGGACTAGCGGGAGGAATGAGCAGTTCTTC. This encodes CASSQDPGTSGRNEQFF.